Included here is one T cell receptor beta chain sequence, with context. The antigen remains undetermined. The record originates from a study of identical twins. Study findings and constraints: Insertion counts were lower in abundant cord blood beta clonotypes, a trend that memory repertoires did not show.

With V trimmed by 6 bases and J by 3 bases, 10 bases remained unmatched. This CDR3 comprises 15 residues. MiXCR, run by TCRdb on the 5' RACE reads, gives a single entry per CDR3 protein. The table shows 1,800,000 or so distinct CDR3 sequences, with less than 35% occurring only once. The source is a newborn girl in good health. The chain combines TRBV12-3 or TRBV12-4 with TRBJ1-2; 7 bases are a match to TRBD1. The sample comprised cord blood. DNA of the CDR3: TGTGCCAGCAGCTTCACCCTCGACAGGGACTATGGCTACACCTTC. It codes for CASSFTLDRDYGYTF.